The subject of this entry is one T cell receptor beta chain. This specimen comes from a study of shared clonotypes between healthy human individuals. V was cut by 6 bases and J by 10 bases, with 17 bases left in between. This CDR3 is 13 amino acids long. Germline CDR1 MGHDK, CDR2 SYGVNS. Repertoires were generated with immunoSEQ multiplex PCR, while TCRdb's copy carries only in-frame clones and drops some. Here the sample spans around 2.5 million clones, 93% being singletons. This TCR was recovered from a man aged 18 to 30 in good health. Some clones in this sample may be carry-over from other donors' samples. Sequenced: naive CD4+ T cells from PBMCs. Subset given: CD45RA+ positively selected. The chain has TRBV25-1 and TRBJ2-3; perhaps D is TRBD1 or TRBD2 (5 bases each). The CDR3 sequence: CASSLRSGRAQYF. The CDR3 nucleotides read TGTGCCAGCAGCCTGAGGTCGGGACGGGCGCAGTATTTT. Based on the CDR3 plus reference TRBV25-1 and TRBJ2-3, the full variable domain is EADIYQTPRYLVIGTGKKITLECSQTMGHDKMYWYQQDPGMELHLIHYSYGVNSTEKGDLSSESTVSRIRTEHFPLTLESARPSHTSQYLCASSLRSGRAQYFGPGTRLTVL.